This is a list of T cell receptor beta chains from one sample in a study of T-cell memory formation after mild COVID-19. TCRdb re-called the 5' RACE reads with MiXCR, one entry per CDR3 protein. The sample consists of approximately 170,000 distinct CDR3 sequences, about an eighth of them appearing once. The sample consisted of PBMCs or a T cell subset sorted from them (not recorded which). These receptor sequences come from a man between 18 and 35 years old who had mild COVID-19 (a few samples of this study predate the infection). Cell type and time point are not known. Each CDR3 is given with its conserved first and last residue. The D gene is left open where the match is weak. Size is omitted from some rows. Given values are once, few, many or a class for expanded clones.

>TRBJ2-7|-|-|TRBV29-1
TGCAGCGTTAAAGCCGGGACCTCAACCTACGAGCAGTACTTC
CSVKAGTSTYEQYF
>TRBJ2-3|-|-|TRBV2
TGTGCCAGCACCGACCCACAGGGTGGGGCAGATACGCAGTATTTT
CASTDPQGGADTQYF
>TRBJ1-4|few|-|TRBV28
TGTGCCAGCAGTGGCGTCACAGGAACAACTAATGAAAAACTGTTTTTT
CASSGVTGTTNEKLFF
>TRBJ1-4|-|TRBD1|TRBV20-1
TGCAGTGCTAGATGGGTCGGGACAGGGGTTAATGAAAAACTGTTTTTT
CSARWVGTGVNEKLFF
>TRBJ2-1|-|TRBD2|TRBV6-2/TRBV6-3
TGTGCCAGCAGTTGGGGGGGGACTAGCGGGGCCTACAATGAGCAGTTCTTC
CASSWGGTSGAYNEQFF
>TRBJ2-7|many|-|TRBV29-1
TGCAGCGTGGGGAACACCTACGAGCAGTACTTC
CSVGNTYEQYF
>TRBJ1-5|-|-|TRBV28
TGTGCCAGCAGTGCACCGGGACACCACAATCAGCCCCAGCATTTT
CASSAPGHHNQPQHF
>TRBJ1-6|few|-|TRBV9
TGTGCCAGCAGCGTAGATTCAGTCGCCTATAATTCACCCCTCCACTTT
CASSVDSVAYNSPLHF
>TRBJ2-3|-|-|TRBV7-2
TGTGCCAGCAGCTATCCCGTCGGCGGGGTGGTAGATACGCAGTATTTT
CASSYPVGGVVDTQYF
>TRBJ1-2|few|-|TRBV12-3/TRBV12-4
TGTGCCAGCAGTTTGGGGGCCAACTATGGCGGCTACACCTTC
CASSLGANYGGYTF
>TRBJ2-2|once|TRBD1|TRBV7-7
TGTGCCAGCAGCCCAGGCTTCGGGACAGCGAACACCGGGGAGCTGTTTTTT
CASSPGFGTANTGELFF
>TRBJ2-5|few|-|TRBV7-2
TGTGCCAGCAGCTTAGTTACCGGCGAGACCCAGTACTTC
CASSLVTGETQYF
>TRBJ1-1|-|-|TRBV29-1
TGCAGCGGAAGGGGCGGCTGGGGTATGAACACTGAAGCTTTCTTT
CSGRGGWGMNTEAFF
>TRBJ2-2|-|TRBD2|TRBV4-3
TGCGCCAGCAGCCGAGCAAATAGCGGGACGGCCCCCGGGGAGCTGTTTTTT
CASSRANSGTAPGELFF
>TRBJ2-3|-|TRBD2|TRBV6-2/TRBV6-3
TGTGCCAGCAGTTCGGCGGCGGGGGGTAAAGATACGCAGTATTTT
CASSSAAGGKDTQYF
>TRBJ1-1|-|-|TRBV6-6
TGTGCCAGCACTTGGGCGGGGATCTCTGAAGCTTTCTTT
CASTWAGISEAFF
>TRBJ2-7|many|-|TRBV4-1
TGCGCCAGCAGCCGTCAAAGAGGGGACAACGAGCAGTACTTC
CASSRQRGDNEQYF
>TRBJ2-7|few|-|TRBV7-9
TGTGCCAGCAGCTTAGTAACGAGCGAGCAGTACTTC
CASSLVTSEQYF
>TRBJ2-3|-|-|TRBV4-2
TGTGCCAGCAGCCAAGGCCTCCCCCGGAGAGGATTTGCAGATACGCAGTATTTT
CASSQGLPRRGFADTQYF
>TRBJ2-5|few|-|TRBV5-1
TGCGCCAGCAGCTTGGTTGGGAACCAAGAGACCCAGTACTTC
CASSLVGNQETQYF
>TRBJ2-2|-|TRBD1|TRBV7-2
TGTGCCAGCAGCGCAAGACAGGGAGCGGGGGAGCTGTTTTTT
CASSARQGAGELFF
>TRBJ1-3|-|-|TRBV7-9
TGTGCCAGCAGCTTAATGTCGGGGACTGGAAACACCATATATTTT
CASSLMSGTGNTIYF
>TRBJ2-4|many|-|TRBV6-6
TGTGCCAGCAGTCCGAGTCCGAACATTCAGTACTTC
CASSPSPNIQYF
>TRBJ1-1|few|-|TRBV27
TGTGCCAGCAGTTTAAGAGGGGGGCTGGGAGCTTTCTTT
CASSLRGGLGAFF
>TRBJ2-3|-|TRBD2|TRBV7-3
TGTGCCAGCAGCTACGGGACTAGCGAGGGAGATACGCAGTATTTT
CASSYGTSEGDTQYF
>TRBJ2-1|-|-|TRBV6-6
TGTGCCAGCAGTTATTTAGGACTTCCTTATGAGCAGTTCTTC
CASSYLGLPYEQFF
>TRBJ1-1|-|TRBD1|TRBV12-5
TGTGCTAGTGGCGGGAACAGGGGACCTGAAGCTTTCTTT
CASGGNRGPEAFF
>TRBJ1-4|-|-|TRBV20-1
TGCAGTGCTAGAGACAGGGATGCAACTAATGAAAAACTGTTTTTT
CSARDRDATNEKLFF